A selection of T cell receptor beta chains follows, all from one sample in a study of control samples from healthy donors and cancer patients. TCRdb's copy holds only in-frame clones and misses some; the assay was immunoSEQ multiplex PCR. The repertoire holds about 120,000 clones, with more than 80% as singletons. Sequencing used blood. The receptor set was obtained from a man aged 45-60 years in good health. Each CDR3 is given with its conserved first and last residue. Each record gives: V gene, D gene, clone size, J gene, CDR3 DNA, CDR3 protein. A D gene is named only where the DNA matches it firmly. Some rows have no size entry. The others give once, few or many, or a class for an expanded clone.

>TRBV24-1|TRBD2|-|TRBJ2-5
TGTGCCACCAGTGACTCCGATTTAGCGGGGGGGCAAGAGACCCAGTACTTC
CATSDSDLAGGQETQYF
>TRBV24-1|TRBD1|-|TRBJ2-1
TGTGCCACCAGTGATTACCGGACAGGGATTGAGCAGTTCTTC
CATSDYRTGIEQFF
>TRBV18|TRBD1|once|TRBJ1-2
TGTGCCACCGGGGGACAGAACTATGGCTACACCTTC
CATGGQNYGYTF
>TRBV11-2|-|-|TRBJ2-7
TGTGCCAGCAGCCTCCGGGCCCGTTACGAGCAGTACTTC
CASSLRARYEQYF
>TRBV5-1|-|-|TRBJ2-7
TGCGCCAGCAGCTTGGAACCGCCTACCTACGAGCAGTACTTC
CASSLEPPTYEQYF
>TRBV10-3|-|-|TRBJ2-6
TGTGCCATCAGTGAGTCCGGCAGGGCCGTCTCTGGGGCCAACGTCCTGACTTTC
CAISESGRAVSGANVLTF
>TRBV4-1|-|once|TRBJ1-1
TGCGCCAGCAGCCAAGGGACAATGGGGTCTGAAGCTTTCTTT
CASSQGTMGSEAFF
>TRBV5-6|-|-|TRBJ2-7
TGTGCCAGCAGCTTGGCTTCGGGGCGCGGCTACGAGCAGTACTTC
CASSLASGRGYEQYF
>TRBV7-2|TRBD2|-|TRBJ2-1
TGTGCCAGCAGCGTAGGGACTAGCGGGGGCGTTAGGGAGCAGTTCTTC
CASSVGTSGGVREQFF
>TRBV27|TRBD1|-|TRBJ1-2
TGTGCCAGCAGTCCCCCCCTTATACAGGGGGCGGGCTATGGCTACACCTTC
CASSPPLIQGAGYGYTF
>TRBV19|-|-|TRBJ1-1
TGTGCCAGTAGTCAGGGTGAGACTGAAGCTTTCTTT
CASSQGETEAFF
>TRBV19|-|-|TRBJ2-1
TGTGCCAGTAGTATAGATGACGGTACCGGCAATGAGCAGTTCTTC
CASSIDDGTGNEQFF
>TRBV5-1|-|-|TRBJ1-2
TGCGCCAGCAGCGCCGGGACGGACTCCTATGGCTACACCTTC
CASSAGTDSYGYTF
>TRBV18|-|-|TRBJ1-2
TGTGCCAGCTCCGGGACTATAGAAGACTATGGCTACACCTTC
CASSGTIEDYGYTF
>TRBV9|-|-|TRBJ2-7
TGTGCCAGCAGCGTAGCGACAGGCTTTACCTACGAGCAGTACTTC
CASSVATGFTYEQYF
>TRBV6-1|-|-|TRBJ2-5
TGTGCCAGCAGTGAAGCGCGGAATAGCCTCTTCTCAGAGACCCAGTACTTC
CASSEARNSLFSETQYF
>TRBV5-6|-|-|TRBJ1-2
TGTGCCAGCAGCCTAATAGGGACGTCTAACTATGGCTACACCTTC
CASSLIGTSNYGYTF
>TRBV6-5|-|-|TRBJ1-5
TGTGCCAGCAGTTACAGGGGAGAATGGCCCCGGCATTTT
CASSYRGEWPRHF
>TRBV10-3|TRBD1|-|TRBJ2-7
TGTGCCATCAGCGGACAGGGGCCGGACGAGCAGTACTTC
CAISGQGPDEQYF
>TRBV10-2|TRBD2|-|TRBJ2-3
TGCGCCAGCAGTGAGTCGCGGCTAGCGGGGCGGAATACGCAGTATTTT
CASSESRLAGRNTQYF
>TRBV2|-|-|TRBJ1-6
TGTGCCAGCAGTGAAAGGGGTCTCGATTCACCCCTCCACTTT
CASSERGLDSPLHF
>TRBV5-1|-|-|TRBJ2-6
TGCGCCAGCAGGTCAGGCGGGGCCGGGGCCAACGTCCTGACTTTC
CASRSGGAGANVLTF
>TRBV19|-|-|TRBJ1-2
TGTGCCAGTAGTACTCCTGGGTTGGGTGGCTACACCTTC
CASSTPGLGGYTF
>TRBV2|-|-|TRBJ1-4
TGTGCCAGCAGTGGTACGGGGCACGAAAAACTGTTTTTT
CASSGTGHEKLFF
>TRBV7-9|TRBD1|-|TRBJ1-1
TGTGCCAGCAGCTACAGGGGCGGCACTGAAGCTTTCTTT
CASSYRGGTEAFF
>TRBV7-6|-|-|TRBJ2-7
TGTGCCAGCAGCTTCCGGGACATTAACTCGATAGGCTCCTACGAGCAGTACTTC
CASSFRDINSIGSYEQYF
>TRBV15|-|once|TRBJ1-2
TGTGCCACCAGCAGAGATCTCGGCGGAAACTATGGCTACACCTTC
CATSRDLGGNYGYTF
>TRBV6-5|TRBD2|-|TRBJ2-4
TGTGCCAGCAGTCCGACTAGCGGGGGGGAAGAAATTCAGTACTTC
CASSPTSGGEEIQYF
>TRBV19|TRBD1|-|TRBJ1-5
TGTGCCAGTAGTGCCGGGACAGATTATAGCAATCAGCCCCAGCATTTT
CASSAGTDYSNQPQHF
>TRBV5-1|-|-|TRBJ1-1
TGCGCCAGCAGCTTGGTTGGCAGAACTAACACTGAAGCTTTCTTT
CASSLVGRTNTEAFF
>TRBV7-2|TRBD2|-|TRBJ2-5
TGTGCCAGCAGCTCAACGGGGGGGGTGCCCACAGAGACCCAGTACTTC
CASSSTGGVPTETQYF
>TRBV5-6|-|-|TRBJ1-5
TGTGCCAGCAGCTTGAGGACAGTGGTGGAGCCCCAGCATTTT
CASSLRTVVEPQHF
>TRBV29-1|-|-|TRBJ1-5
TGCAGCGTCAGGGATTTCAATCAGCCCCAGCATTTT
CSVRDFNQPQHF
>TRBV6-5|-|-|TRBJ2-1
TGTGCCAGCAGTTACCTGGCAGAAACCTCTGACGGTGAGCAGTTCTTC
CASSYLAETSDGEQFF
>TRBV19|TRBD2|-|TRBJ2-5
TGTGCCAGTAGTTTCCGGACTAGCGCACAAGAGACCCAGTACTTC
CASSFRTSAQETQYF
>TRBV2|-|-|TRBJ1-5
TGTGCCAGCAGTCCTTCGAGCCGACCCCAGCATTTT
CASSPSSRPQHF
>TRBV10-3|-|-|TRBJ1-6
TGTGCCATCAGTGAGTCAAGTAATTCACCCCTCCACTTT
CAISESSNSPLHF
>TRBV27|-|once|TRBJ1-2
TGTGCCAGCAGTTCATCTACCATTTATGGCTACACCTTC
CASSSSTIYGYTF
>TRBV7-2|-|-|TRBJ2-7
TGTGCCAGCAGCTTAGATGGCAGGTCCTACGAGCAGTACTTC
CASSLDGRSYEQYF
>TRBV6-2/TRBV6-3|TRBD1|few|TRBJ1-5
TGTGCCAGCAGTTCATTATTGACAGGGCCCTATCAGCCCCAGCATTTT
CASSSLLTGPYQPQHF
>TRBV27|-|-|TRBJ2-4
TGTGCCAGCAGTTTACTGGGGGCTTCGGCCAAAAACATTCAGTACTTC
CASSLLGASAKNIQYF
>TRBV19|-|-|TRBJ2-1
TGTGCCAGTAGTATTGATATACAGGGTTACGAGCAGTTCTTC
CASSIDIQGYEQFF
>TRBV18|-|-|TRBJ1-5
TGTGCCAGCTCACCACAGGGGATGGGGAGGCAGCCCCAGCATTTT
CASSPQGMGRQPQHF
>TRBV15|TRBD1|-|TRBJ1-2
TGTGCCACCAGGCAATTGGACAGGCCTAACTATGGCTACACCTTC
CATRQLDRPNYGYTF
>TRBV3-1/TRBV3-2|-|-|TRBJ1-2
TGTGCCAGCAGCCAAGTACCCGCGGGGGTAGGCTACACCTTC
CASSQVPAGVGYTF
>TRBV30|-|-|TRBJ1-2
TGTGCCTGGAAGAAGGGTACAGTGGATGGCTACACCTTC
CAWKKGTVDGYTF
>TRBV2|TRBD1|-|TRBJ1-2
TGTGCCAGCAGTGAAAGACAGGGGGATGGCTACACCTTC
CASSERQGDGYTF
>TRBV6-1|-|-|TRBJ1-2
TGTGCCAGCAGTGAAGCGGCCCAGGGGCTGAGCTATGGCTACACCTTC
CASSEAAQGLSYGYTF
>TRBV2|TRBD2|-|TRBJ2-2
TGTGCCAGCACCCTGACGGGACTAGCGGGGACCGGGGAGCTGTTTTTT
CASTLTGLAGTGELFF